This entry describes one T cell receptor beta chain. TCRdb used MiXCR to reprocess the RT-PCR reads, holding one entry per CDR3 protein. In the table there are approximately 170,000 distinct CDR3 sequences, nearly 25% of which are singletons. The germline CDR1 and CDR2 sequences are MNHEY and SVGAGI. This CDR3 is 12 amino acids long. V lost 5 bases to trimming and J lost 12 bases, with 13 bases between them. These data belong to a study of patients and donors after allogeneic stem cell transplantation. The clonotype comes from a human donor who was either an allogeneic HSCT recipient or a stem cell or donor lymphocyte infusion donor (not recorded which). It is not recorded whose cells these are; they may come from a transplant donor. The source material was blood, either unsorted or a sorted T cell fraction (not recorded which). The chain joins TRBV6-5 to TRBJ1-4; D uncertain. In nucleotides, the CDR3 is TGTGCCAGCAGTCTGACCGGGTTCCAACTGTTTTTT. Translation: CASSLTGFQLFF.